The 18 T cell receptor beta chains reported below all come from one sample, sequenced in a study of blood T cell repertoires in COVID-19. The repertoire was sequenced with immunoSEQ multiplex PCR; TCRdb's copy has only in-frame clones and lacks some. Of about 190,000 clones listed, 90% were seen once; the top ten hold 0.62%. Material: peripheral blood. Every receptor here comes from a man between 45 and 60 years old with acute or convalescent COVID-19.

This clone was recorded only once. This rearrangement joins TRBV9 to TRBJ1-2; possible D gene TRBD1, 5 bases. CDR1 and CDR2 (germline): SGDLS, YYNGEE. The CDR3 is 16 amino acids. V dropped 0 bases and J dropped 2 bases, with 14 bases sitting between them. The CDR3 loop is CASSVEWQGTNYGYTF. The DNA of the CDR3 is TGTGCCAGCAGCGTAGAGTGGCAGGGAACCAACTATGGCTACACCTTC.

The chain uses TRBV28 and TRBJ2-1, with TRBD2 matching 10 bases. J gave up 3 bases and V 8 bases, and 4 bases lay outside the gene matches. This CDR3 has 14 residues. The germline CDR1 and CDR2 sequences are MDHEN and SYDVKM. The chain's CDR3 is CASGRLAGYNEQFF. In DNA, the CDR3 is TGTGCCAGCGGGCGACTAGCGGGCTACAATGAGCAGTTCTTC. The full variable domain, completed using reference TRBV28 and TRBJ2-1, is DVKVTQSSRYLVKRTGEKVFLECVQDMDHENMFWYRQDPGLGLRLIYFSYDVKMKEKGDIPEGYSVSREKKERFSLILESASTNQTSMYLCASGRLAGYNEQFFGPGTRLTVL.

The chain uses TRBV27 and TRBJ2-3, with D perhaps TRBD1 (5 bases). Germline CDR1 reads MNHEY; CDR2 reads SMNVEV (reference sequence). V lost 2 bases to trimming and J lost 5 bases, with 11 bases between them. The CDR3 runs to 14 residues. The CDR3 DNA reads TGTGCCAGCAGTTTAAAAGGGGCAGGAGATACGCAGTATTTT. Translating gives CASSLKGAGDTQYF.

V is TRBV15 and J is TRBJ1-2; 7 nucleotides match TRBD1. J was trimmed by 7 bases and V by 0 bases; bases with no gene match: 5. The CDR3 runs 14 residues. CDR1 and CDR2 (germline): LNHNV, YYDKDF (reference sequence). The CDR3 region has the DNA TGTGCCACCAGCAGAGATCAGACAGGGTCTGGCTACACCTTC. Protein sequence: CATSRDQTGSGYTF.

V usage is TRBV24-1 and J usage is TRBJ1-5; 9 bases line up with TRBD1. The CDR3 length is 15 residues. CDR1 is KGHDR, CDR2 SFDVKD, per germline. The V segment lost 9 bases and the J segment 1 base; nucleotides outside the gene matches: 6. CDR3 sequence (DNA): TGTGCCACCGCACCCGGGACAGGGAGCAATCAGCCCCAGCATTTT. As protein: CATAPGTGSNQPQHF.

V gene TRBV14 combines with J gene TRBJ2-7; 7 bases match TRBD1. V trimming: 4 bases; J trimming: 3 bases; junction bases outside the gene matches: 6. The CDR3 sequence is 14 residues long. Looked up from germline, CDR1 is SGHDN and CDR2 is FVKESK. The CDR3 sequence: CASSRFRDSYEQYF. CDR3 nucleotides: TGTGCCAGCAGCCGATTCCGGGACAGCTACGAGCAGTACTTC.

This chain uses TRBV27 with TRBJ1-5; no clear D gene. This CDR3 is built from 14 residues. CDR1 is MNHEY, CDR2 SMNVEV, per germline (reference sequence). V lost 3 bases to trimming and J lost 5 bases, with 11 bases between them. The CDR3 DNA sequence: TGTGCCAGCAGTTTCAGAGGGTGGGATCAGCCCCAGCATTTT. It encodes CASSFRGWDQPQHF.

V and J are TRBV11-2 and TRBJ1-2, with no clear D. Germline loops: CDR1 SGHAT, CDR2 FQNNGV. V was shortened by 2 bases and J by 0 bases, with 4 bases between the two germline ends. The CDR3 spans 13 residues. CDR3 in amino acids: CASSLSANYGYTF. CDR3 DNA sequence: TGTGCCAGCAGCTTATCTGCTAACTATGGCTACACCTTC.

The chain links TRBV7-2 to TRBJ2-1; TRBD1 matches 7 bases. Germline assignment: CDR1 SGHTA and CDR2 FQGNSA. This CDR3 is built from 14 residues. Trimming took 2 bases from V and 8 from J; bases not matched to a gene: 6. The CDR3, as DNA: TGTGCCAGCAGCTTAAGGCAGGGGGACGATGAGCAGTTCTTC. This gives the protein CASSLRQGDDEQFF. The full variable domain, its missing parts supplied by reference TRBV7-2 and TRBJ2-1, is GAGVSQSPSNKVTEKGKDVELRCDPISGHTALYWYRQSLGQGLEFLIYFQGNSAPDKSGLPSDRFSAERTGGSVSTLTIQRTQQEDSAVYLCASSLRQGDDEQFFGPGTRLTVL.

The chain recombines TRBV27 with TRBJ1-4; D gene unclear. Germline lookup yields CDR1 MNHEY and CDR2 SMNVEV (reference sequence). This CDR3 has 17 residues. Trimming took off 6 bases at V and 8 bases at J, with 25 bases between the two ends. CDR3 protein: CASSLRFEPLRREKLFF. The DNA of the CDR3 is TGTGCCAGCAGCCTTCGGTTCGAGCCCCTAAGGAGGGAAAAACTGTTTTTT.

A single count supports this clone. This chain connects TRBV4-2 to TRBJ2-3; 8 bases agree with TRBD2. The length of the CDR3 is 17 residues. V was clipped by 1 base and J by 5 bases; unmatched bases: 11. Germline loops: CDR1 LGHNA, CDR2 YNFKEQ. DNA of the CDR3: TGTGCCAGCAGCCAAGGTACCGGACTAGCAAGAGAAGATACGCAGTATTTT. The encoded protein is CASSQGTGLAREDTQYF.

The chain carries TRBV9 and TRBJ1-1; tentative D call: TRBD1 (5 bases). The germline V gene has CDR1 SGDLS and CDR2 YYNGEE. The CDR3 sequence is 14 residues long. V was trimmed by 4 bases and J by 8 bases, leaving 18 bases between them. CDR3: CASSPSPDITEAFF. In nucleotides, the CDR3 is TGTGCCAGCAGCCCTTCCCCGGACATCACGGAAGCTTTCTTT.

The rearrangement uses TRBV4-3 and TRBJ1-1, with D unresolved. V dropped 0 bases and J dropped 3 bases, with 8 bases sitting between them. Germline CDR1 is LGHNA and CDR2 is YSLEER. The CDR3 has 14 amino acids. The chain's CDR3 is CASSQDYGDTEAFF. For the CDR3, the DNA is TGCGCCAGCAGCCAAGATTACGGGGACACTGAAGCTTTCTTT.

CDR3 sequence (DNA): TGCGCCAGCAGCTTGAAGGGACAGGGTACAGAGCAGTACGTC. Translated, it gives CASSLKGQGTEQYV. The chain employs TRBV5-1 and TRBJ2-7; 9 nucleotides match TRBD1. Trimming cost V 1 base and J 7 bases; bases outside gene matches: 6. The CDR3 is 14 residues long. Germline lookup yields CDR1 SGHRS and CDR2 YFSETQ.

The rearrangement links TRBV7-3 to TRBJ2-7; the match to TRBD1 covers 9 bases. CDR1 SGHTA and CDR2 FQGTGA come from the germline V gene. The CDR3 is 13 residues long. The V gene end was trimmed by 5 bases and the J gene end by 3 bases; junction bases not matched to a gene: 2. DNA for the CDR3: TGTGCCAGCAGCCGGGACAGGGACTACGAGCAGTACGTC. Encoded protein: CASSRDRDYEQYV.

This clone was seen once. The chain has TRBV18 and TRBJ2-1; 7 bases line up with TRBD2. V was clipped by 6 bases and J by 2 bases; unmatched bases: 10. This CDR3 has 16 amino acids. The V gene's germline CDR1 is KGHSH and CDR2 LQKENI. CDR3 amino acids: CASSTTLAETYNEQFF. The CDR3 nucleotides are TGTGCCAGCTCTACCACGCTAGCGGAAACCTACAATGAGCAGTTCTTC. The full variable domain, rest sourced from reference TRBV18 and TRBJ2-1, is NAGVMQNPRHLVRRRGQEARLRCSPMKGHSHVYWYRQLPEEGLKFMVYLQKENIIDESGMPKERFSAEFPKEGPSILRIQQVVRGDSAAYFCASSTTLAETYNEQFFGPGTRLTVL.

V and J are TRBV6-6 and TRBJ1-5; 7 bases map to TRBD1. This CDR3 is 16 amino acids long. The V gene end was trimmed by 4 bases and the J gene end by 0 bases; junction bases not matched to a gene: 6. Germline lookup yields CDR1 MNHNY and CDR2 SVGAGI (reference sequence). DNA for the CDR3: TGTGCCAGCAGTTGGGACAGCCGATATAGCAATCAGCCCCAGCATTTT. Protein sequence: CASSWDSRYSNQPQHF.

CDR3 DNA sequence: TGTGCCAGCAGGCTCCTACCCTTTGAAGCTTTCTTT. It specifies CASRLLPFEAFF. V is TRBV6-5 and J is TRBJ1-1; no clear D gene. The V gene's germline CDR1 is MNHEY and CDR2 SVGAGI. V lost 6 bases and J 7 bases, leaving 12 bases between the germline ends. The CDR3 extends over 12 amino acids.